These 22 T cell receptor beta chains originate from one sample sequenced in a study of blood T cell repertoires in COVID-19. Clones were sequenced by immunoSEQ multiplex PCR, and TCRdb holds only the in-frame ones, with some missing. This table holds tens of thousands of clones, over 70% found once. What was sequenced was peripheral blood. These receptors all stem from a man aged 50 or older with active COVID-19.

The genes are TRBV21-1 and TRBJ1-2; the table assigns TRBD1, which was not confirmed against the DNA. TRBV21-1 is recorded as a pseudogene. The CDR3 contains 14 residues. The chain's CDR3 is CASSYPTGRNGYTF. CDR3 sequence (DNA): TGTGCCAGCAGCTACCCGACAGGGCGTAATGGCTACACCTTC.

V is TRBV3-1 (or the pseudogene TRBV3-2) and J is TRBJ2-7, with D possibly being TRBD1 (6 bases). V was cut by 5 bases and J by 0 bases, with 14 bases left in between. The CDR3 contains 15 residues. Germline V gene sequence: CDR1 LGHDT, CDR2 YNNKEL (reference sequence). The CDR3 bases are TGTGCCAGCAGCGAGTCCAGGGGTCCCTCCTACGAGCAGTACTTC. Residues: CASSESRGPSYEQYF.

The chain employs TRBV6-1 and TRBJ2-1; TRBD1 matches at 8 bases. CDR1 is MNHNS, CDR2 SASEGT, per germline. The V and J ends lost 4 bases and 0 bases, in that order; junction bases with no gene match: 14. The CDR3 length is 19 residues. As DNA, the CDR3 is TGTGCCAGCAGTGTCCGGACAGGGAAGGCGCTAAACTCCTACAATGAGCAGTTCTTC. Amino acids: CASSVRTGKALNSYNEQFF.

The rearrangement uses TRBV5-1 and TRBJ2-3; weak D call: TRBD2 (5 bases). CDR3 length equals 15 residues. Germline CDR1 and CDR2: SGHRS and YFSETQ. V was clipped by 0 bases and J by 2 bases, with 10 bases between them. CDR3 region: CASSLAEGYTDTQYF. For the CDR3, the DNA is TGCGCCAGCAGCTTGGCCGAGGGATACACAGATACGCAGTATTTT.

The rearrangement joins TRBV28 to TRBJ2-3, with TRBD2 as a possible D gene (5 bases). V was shortened by 7 bases and J by 8 bases, with 13 bases between the two germline ends. Germline loops: CDR1 MDHEN, CDR2 SYDVKM. The length of the CDR3 is 12 residues. The chain's CDR3 is CASTEGVGTQYF. The DNA of the CDR3 is TGTGCCAGCACCGAGGGTGTCGGTACGCAGTATTTT.

This clone has just a few counts. The chain carries TRBV10-3 and TRBJ2-5; 7 bases align to TRBD1. The ends lost 6 bases at V and 2 bases at J; junction bases unmatched: 6. Germline assignment: CDR1 ENHRY and CDR2 SYGVKD. CDR3 size: 14 residues. CDR3 in amino acids: CAISPGTDQETQYF. CDR3 bases: TGTGCCATCAGCCCTGGGACAGATCAAGAGACCCAGTACTTC.

The chain employs TRBV19 and TRBJ2-1; weak D call: TRBD2 (6 bases). Germline V gene data show CDR1 as LNHDA and CDR2 as SQIVND (reference sequence). The CDR3 runs 13 residues. V was clipped by 7 bases and J by 6 bases, with 13 bases between them. This CDR3 reads CASTPLTSNEQFF. The CDR3 DNA reads TGTGCCAGTACTCCCCTGACTAGCAATGAGCAGTTCTTC.

This clone was picked up one time. The gene calls are TRBV30 and TRBJ1-2; possible D gene TRBD1, 6 bases. Germline V lookup: CDR1 GTSNPN, CDR2 SVGIG (reference sequence). Trimming pared 2 bases from V and 5 bases from J, leaving 15 bases between. There are 14 residues in the CDR3. CDR3: CAWSRGQNFYGYTF. As DNA, the CDR3 is TGTGCCTGGAGTAGAGGACAGAATTTTTATGGCTACACCTTC.

The chain couples TRBV7-8 to TRBJ2-4, with D maybe TRBD1 (6 bases). The ends were cut back, 3 bases at V and 4 bases at J, with 10 bases in the middle. The CDR3 spans 14 residues. Germline values: CDR1 SGHVS, CDR2 FQNEAQ. The CDR3 here is CASSLGRGKNIQYF. CDR3 coding DNA: TGTGCCAGCAGCTTGGGCAGGGGTAAAAACATTCAGTACTTC.

The rearrangement uses TRBV7-9 and TRBJ2-5; 9 positions match TRBD1. The CDR3 is 15 residues long. Unmatched junction bases numbered 8, after V lost 5 bases and J lost 4 bases. The germline V gene encodes CDR1 SEHNR and CDR2 FQNEAQ (reference sequence). Here the CDR3 reads CASSPPGQGGETQYF. In nucleotides, the CDR3 is TGTGCCAGCAGCCCTCCGGGACAGGGAGGAGAGACCCAGTACTTC.

The gene calls are TRBV5-1 and TRBJ1-6, with TRBD1 matching over 7 bases. This CDR3 is 15 amino acids long. CDR1 is SGHRS, CDR2 YFSETQ, per germline. V dropped 1 base and J dropped 7; count of bases not matched to a gene: 5. The CDR3 DNA follows: TGCGCCAGCAGCTTGTACCGACAGGGAAATTCACCCCTCCACTTT. Its protein is CASSLYRQGNSPLHF. Supplemented by reference TRBV5-1 and TRBJ1-6, the full variable domain reads KAGVTQTPRYLIKTRGQQVTLSCSPISGHRSVSWYQQTPGQGLQFLFEYFSETQRNKGNFPGRFSGRQFSNSRSEMNVSTLELGDSALYLCASSLYRQGNSPLHFGNGTRLTVT.

In its sample, this clone was seen once. This chain joins TRBV15 and TRBJ1-2, with D perhaps matching TRBD1 (6 bases). Germline CDR1 and CDR2: LNHNV and YYDKDF (reference sequence). The CDR3 totals 16 residues. Trimming left V 1 base short and J 0 bases short, with 12 bases between. The CDR3 spells CATSRVDSGANYGYTF. The CDR3 bases are TGTGCCACCAGCAGAGTGGACAGCGGGGCTAACTATGGCTACACCTTC.

The chain recombines TRBV19 with TRBJ2-1; 7 bases align to TRBD2. V shed 5 bases and J 5 bases; nucleotides not matched to a gene: 6. CDR1 and CDR2 from the germline V gene are LNHDA and SQIVND (reference sequence). The CDR3 totals 14 residues. The CDR3 region is CASSRGEVDNEQFF. CDR3 coding DNA: TGTGCCAGTAGTCGGGGGGAGGTGGACAATGAGCAGTTCTTC.

This chain joins TRBV7-9 and TRBJ1-3, with 9 bases identical to TRBD1. The germline V gene has CDR1 SEHNR and CDR2 FQNEAQ (reference sequence). The CDR3 extends over 15 amino acids. The V gene end was trimmed by 5 bases and the J gene end by 5 bases; junction bases not matched to a gene: 7. CDR3 protein: CASSRGDRDRNTIYF. The DNA of the CDR3 is TGTGCCAGCAGCCGCGGGGACAGGGATAGAAACACCATATATTTT.

The V gene is TRBV4-1, the J gene TRBJ2-5; the D gene is possibly TRBD2 (5 bases). CDR3 length: 14 residues. V gave up 3 bases and J gave up 2 bases, with 10 bases separating them. Germline V lookup: CDR1 MGHRA, CDR2 YSYEKL. The CDR3 reads CASSHPGLQETQYF. The CDR3, as DNA: TGCGCCAGCAGCCACCCAGGACTTCAAGAGACCCAGTACTTC.

The chain joins TRBV30 to TRBJ2-5, with 11 nucleotides matching TRBD2. This CDR3 has 14 residues. Trimming took 2 bases from V and 5 from J; bases not matched to a gene: 4. Germline V gives CDR1 GTSNPN, CDR2 SVGIG (reference sequence). The CDR3 spells CAWSQGLADETQYF. DNA of the CDR3: TGTGCCTGGAGTCAGGGACTAGCGGACGAGACCCAGTACTTC. Using reference TRBV30 and TRBJ2-5 for the parts outside the CDR3, the full variable domain is SQTIHQWPATLVQPVGSPLSLECTVEGTSNPNLYWYRQAAGRGLQLLFYSVGIGQISSEVPQNLSASRPQDRQFILSSKKLLLSDSGFYLCAWSQGLADETQYFGPGTRLLVL.

The rearrangement links TRBV4-1 to TRBJ2-3; D gene unclear. Germline CDR1 is MGHRA and CDR2 is YSYEKL. V lost 4 bases and J 4 bases, leaving 6 bases between the germline ends. The CDR3 contains 12 residues. CDR3 in amino acids: CASSLPADTQYF. The CDR3 DNA follows: TGCGCCAGCAGCCTACCAGCAGATACGCAGTATTTT.

J is TRBJ2-7 and V is TRBV10-2; 7 bases match TRBD1. The trim removed 0 bases at V and 2 bases at J, leaving 7 bases unmatched. Germline V lookup: CDR1 WSHSY, CDR2 SAAADI. This CDR3 comprises 16 residues. CDR3 sequence reads: CASSESKGAQAYEQYF. The DNA for the CDR3 is TGCGCCAGCAGTGAGTCGAAGGGGGCGCAGGCCTACGAGCAGTACTTC.

The genes are TRBV19 and TRBJ2-7; D is undetermined. The CDR3 loop spans 12 amino acids. Trimming took 4 bases from V and 8 from J, leaving 12 bases between them. The V gene's germline CDR1 is LNHDA and CDR2 SQIVND (reference sequence). CDR3 loop: CASSKRESKQYF. DNA for the CDR3: TGTGCCAGTAGTAAGCGAGAATCGAAGCAGTACTTC. Using reference TRBV19 and TRBJ2-7 for the parts outside the CDR3, the full variable domain is DGGITQSPKYLFRKEGQNVTLSCEQNLNHDAMYWYRQDPGQGLRLIYYSQIVNDFQKGDIAEGYSVSREKKESFPLTVTSAQKNPTAFYLCASSKRESKQYFGPGTRLTVT.

The rearrangement uses TRBV4-2 and TRBJ2-3; TRBD2 matches 7 bases. Germline values: CDR1 LGHNA, CDR2 YNFKEQ. The V and J ends lost 2 bases and 2 bases, in that order; junction bases with no gene match: 7. This CDR3 spans 16 amino acids. CDR3 bases: TGTGCCAGCAGCCAAACGGGGGGTACCTCCACAGATACGCAGTATTTT. Its translation is CASSQTGGTSTDTQYF.

The chain has TRBV18 and TRBJ1-5; a weak D match, TRBD1 (5 bases). V was trimmed by 6 bases and J by 8 bases, leaving 14 bases between them. Germline values: CDR1 KGHSH, CDR2 LQKENI. CDR3 length: 13 residues. DNA for the CDR3: TGTGCCAGCTCTTCGACAGATGAAGAGCCCCAGCATTTT. Translation: CASSSTDEEPQHF.

The CDR3 DNA is TGCAGCGGGACAGTCATCACTGAAGCTTTCTTT. Protein product: CSGTVITEAFF. The chain links TRBV29-1 to TRBJ1-1, with D tentatively TRBD1 (6 bases). Germline loops: CDR1 SQVTM, CDR2 ANQGSEA. The V and J ends lost 7 bases and 4 bases respectively, with 10 bases between them. This CDR3 is 11 amino acids long.